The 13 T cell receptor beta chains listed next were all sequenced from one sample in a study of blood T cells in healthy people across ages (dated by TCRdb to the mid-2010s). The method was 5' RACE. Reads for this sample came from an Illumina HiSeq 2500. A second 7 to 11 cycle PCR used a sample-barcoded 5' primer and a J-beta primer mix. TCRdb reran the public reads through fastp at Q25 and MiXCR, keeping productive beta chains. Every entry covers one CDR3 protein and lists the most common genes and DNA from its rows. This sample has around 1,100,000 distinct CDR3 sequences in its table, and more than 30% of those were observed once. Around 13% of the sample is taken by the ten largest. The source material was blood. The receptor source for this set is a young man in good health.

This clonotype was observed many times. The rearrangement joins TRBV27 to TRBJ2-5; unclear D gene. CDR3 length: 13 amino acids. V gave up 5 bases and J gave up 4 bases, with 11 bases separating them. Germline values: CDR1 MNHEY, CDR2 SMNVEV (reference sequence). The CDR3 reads CASSQTRGETQYF. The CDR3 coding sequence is TGTGCCAGCAGTCAGACACGAGGAGAGACCCAGTACTTC.

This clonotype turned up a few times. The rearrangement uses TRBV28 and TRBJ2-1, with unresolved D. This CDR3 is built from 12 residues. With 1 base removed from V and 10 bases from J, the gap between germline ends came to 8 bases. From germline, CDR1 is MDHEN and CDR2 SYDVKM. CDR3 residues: CASSLFFPEQFF. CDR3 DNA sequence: TGTGCCAGCAGTTTATTCTTCCCAGAGCAGTTCTTC.

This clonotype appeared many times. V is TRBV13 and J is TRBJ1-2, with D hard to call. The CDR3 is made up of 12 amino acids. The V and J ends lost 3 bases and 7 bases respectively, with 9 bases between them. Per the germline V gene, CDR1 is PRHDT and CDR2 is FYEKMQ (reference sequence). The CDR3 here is CASSLEGTGYTF. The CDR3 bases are TGTGCCAGCAGCTTGGAGGGAACTGGCTACACCTTC. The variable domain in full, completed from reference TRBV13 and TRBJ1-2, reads AAGVIQSPRHLIKEKRETATLKCYPIPRHDTVYWYQQGPGQDPQFLISFYEKMQSDKGSIPDRFSAQQFSDYHSELNMSSLELGDSALYFCASSLEGTGYTFGSGTRLTVV.

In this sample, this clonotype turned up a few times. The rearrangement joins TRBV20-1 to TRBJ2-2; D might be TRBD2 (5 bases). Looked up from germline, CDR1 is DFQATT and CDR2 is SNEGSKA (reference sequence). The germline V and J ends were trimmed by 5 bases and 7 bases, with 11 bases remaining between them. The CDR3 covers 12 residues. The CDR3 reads CSAWPGIGELFF. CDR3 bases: TGCAGTGCTTGGCCCGGGATCGGGGAGCTGTTTTTT.

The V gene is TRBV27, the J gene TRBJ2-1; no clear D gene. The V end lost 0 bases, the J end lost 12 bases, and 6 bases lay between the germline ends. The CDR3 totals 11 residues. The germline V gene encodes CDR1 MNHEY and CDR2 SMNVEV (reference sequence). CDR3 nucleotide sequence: TGTGCCAGCAGTTTATCTTTTCTGCAGTTCTTC. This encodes CASSLSFLQFF.

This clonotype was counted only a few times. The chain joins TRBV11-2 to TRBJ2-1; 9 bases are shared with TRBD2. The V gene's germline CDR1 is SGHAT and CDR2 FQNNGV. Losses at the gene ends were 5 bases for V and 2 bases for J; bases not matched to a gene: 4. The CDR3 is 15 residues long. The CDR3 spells CASSPERGAYNEQFF. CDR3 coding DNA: TGTGCCAGCAGCCCCGAGCGGGGGGCCTACAATGAGCAGTTCTTC.

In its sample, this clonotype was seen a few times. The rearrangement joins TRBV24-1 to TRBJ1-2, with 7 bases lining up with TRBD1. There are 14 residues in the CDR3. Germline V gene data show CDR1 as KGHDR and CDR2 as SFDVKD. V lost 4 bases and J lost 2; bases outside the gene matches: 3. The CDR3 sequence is CATSEATGNYGYTF. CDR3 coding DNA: TGTGCCACCAGTGAAGCGACAGGGAACTATGGCTACACCTTC.

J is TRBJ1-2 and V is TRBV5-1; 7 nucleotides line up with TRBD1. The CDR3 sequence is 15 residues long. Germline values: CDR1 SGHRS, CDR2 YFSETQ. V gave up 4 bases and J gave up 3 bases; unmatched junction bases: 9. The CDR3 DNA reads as TGCGCCAGCAGCAGCCAACAGGGGATTGACTATGGCTACACCTTC. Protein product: CASSSQQGIDYGYTF.

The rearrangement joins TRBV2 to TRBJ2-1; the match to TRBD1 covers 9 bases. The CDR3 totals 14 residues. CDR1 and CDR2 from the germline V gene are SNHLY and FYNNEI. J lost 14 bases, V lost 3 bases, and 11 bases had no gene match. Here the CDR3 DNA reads TGTGCCAGCAGTGACCCCTCGGGACAGGGAGTTAAGTTCTTC. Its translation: CASSDPSGQGVKFF.

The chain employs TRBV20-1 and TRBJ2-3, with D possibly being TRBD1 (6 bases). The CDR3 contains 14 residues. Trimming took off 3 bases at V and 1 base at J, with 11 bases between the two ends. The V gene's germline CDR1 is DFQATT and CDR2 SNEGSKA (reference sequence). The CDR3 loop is CSASNRAGTDTQYF. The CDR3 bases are TGCAGTGCTAGTAACAGGGCCGGCACAGATACGCAGTATTTT.

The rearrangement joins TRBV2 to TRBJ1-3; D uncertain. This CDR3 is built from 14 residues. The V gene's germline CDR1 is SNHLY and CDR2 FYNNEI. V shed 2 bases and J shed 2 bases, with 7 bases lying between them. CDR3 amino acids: CASSETRAGNTIYF. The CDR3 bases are TGTGCCAGCAGTGAAACACGGGCTGGAAACACCATATATTTT. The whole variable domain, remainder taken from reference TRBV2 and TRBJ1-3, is EPEVTQTPSHQVTQMGQEVILRCVPISNHLYFYWYRQILGQKVEFLVSFYNNEISEKSEIFDDQFSVERPDGSNFTLKIRSTKLEDSAMYFCASSETRAGNTIYFGEGSWLTVV.

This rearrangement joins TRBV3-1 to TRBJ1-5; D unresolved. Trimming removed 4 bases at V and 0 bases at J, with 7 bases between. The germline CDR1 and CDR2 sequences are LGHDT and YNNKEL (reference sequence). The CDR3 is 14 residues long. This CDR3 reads CASSRDYSNQPQHF. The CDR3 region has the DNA TGTGCCAGCAGCCGAGATTATAGCAATCAGCCCCAGCATTTT.

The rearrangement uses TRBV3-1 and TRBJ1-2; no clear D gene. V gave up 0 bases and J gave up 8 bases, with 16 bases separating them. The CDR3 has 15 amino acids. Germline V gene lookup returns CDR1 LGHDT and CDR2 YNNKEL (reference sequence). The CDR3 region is CASSQESRHRAGYTF. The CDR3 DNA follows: TGTGCCAGCAGCCAAGAATCGCGACACCGAGCGGGCTACACCTTC.